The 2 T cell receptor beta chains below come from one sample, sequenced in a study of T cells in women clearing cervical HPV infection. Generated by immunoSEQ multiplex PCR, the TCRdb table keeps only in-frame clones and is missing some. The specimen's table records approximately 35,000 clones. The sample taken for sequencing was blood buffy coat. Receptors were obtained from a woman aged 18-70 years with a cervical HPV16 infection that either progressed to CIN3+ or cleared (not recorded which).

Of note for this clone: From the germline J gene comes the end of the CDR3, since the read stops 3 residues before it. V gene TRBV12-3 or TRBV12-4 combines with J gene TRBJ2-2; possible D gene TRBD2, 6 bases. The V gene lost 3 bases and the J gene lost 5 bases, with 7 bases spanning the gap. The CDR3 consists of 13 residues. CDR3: CASSFRGTGELFF. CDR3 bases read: TGTGCCAGCAGTTTCCGGGGGACCGGGGAG.

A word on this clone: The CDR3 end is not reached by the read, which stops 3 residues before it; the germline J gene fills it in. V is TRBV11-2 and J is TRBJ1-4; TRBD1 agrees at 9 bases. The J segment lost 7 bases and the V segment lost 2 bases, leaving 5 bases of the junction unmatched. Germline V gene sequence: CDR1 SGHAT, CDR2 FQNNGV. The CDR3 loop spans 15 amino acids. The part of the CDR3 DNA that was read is TGTGCCAGCAGCTTAATAGGACAGGGGACTGAAAAA. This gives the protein CASSLIGQGTEK. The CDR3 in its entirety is CASSLIGQGTEKLFF.